Each of the 15 T cell receptor beta chains below was sequenced from the same sample in a study of blood T cell repertoires in COVID-19. TCRdb's copy holds only in-frame clones and misses some; the assay was immunoSEQ multiplex PCR. Here the sample spans around 250,000 clones, around 84% being singletons. The sample consisted of peripheral blood. These receptors originate from a woman aged 35 to 49 who had recovered from COVID-19.

J is TRBJ2-7 and V is TRBV28, with TRBD1 identical over 12 bases. The CDR3 extends over 16 amino acids. Trimming at V came to 5 bases and at J to 3 bases, leaving 8 bases not matched to a gene. Germline loops: CDR1 MDHEN, CDR2 SYDVKM. The CDR3 loop is CASSTRDRGPGYEQYF. The DNA of the CDR3 is TGTGCCAGCAGTACCCGGGACAGGGGGCCAGGCTACGAGCAGTACTTC.

The chain is built from TRBV27 and TRBJ1-6; maybe TRBD1 (6 bases). V lost 6 bases and J 8 bases, leaving 14 bases between the germline ends. Looked up from germline, CDR1 is MNHEY and CDR2 is SMNVEV (reference sequence). The CDR3 runs 14 residues. The CDR3 loop is CASRTQGRDSPLHF. As DNA, the CDR3 is TGTGCCAGCAGGACCCAGGGGAGGGATTCACCCCTCCACTTT.

The V call is TRBV10-2, the J call TRBJ2-2; D gene ambiguous. V dropped 7 bases and J dropped 2 bases, with 14 bases sitting between them. There are 15 residues in the CDR3. Germline CDR1 and CDR2: WSHSY and SAAADI. The CDR3 nucleotides read TGCGCCAGCAACCCCAGGCAGGCAAACACCGGGGAGCTGTTTTTT. Translating gives CASNPRQANTGELFF.

In this sample, this clone turned up once. This chain joins TRBV6-5 and TRBJ2-7, with D perhaps TRBD1 (7 bases). V was cut by 2 bases and J by 1 base, with 12 bases left in between. CDR1 MNHEY and CDR2 SVGAGI come from the germline V gene. The CDR3 consists of 15 residues. The CDR3 coding sequence is TGTGCCAGCAGTTACGGCAGGGGGACTTCCTACGAGCAGTACTTC. Translation: CASSYGRGTSYEQYF.

The V call is TRBV25-1, the J call TRBJ2-5, with TRBD1 identical over 8 bases. CDR3 length: 15 amino acids. Germline CDR1 and CDR2: MGHDK and SYGVNS. The ends lost 4 bases at V and 2 bases at J; junction bases unmatched: 6. The CDR3 loop is CASSGLGTGQETQYF. The CDR3 DNA sequence: TGTGCCAGCAGTGGCCTTGGGACAGGACAAGAGACCCAGTACTTC.

The rearrangement links TRBV10-3 to TRBJ2-7; 8 bases are shared with TRBD2. The germline V gene has CDR1 ENHRY and CDR2 SYGVKD. The CDR3 sequence is 14 residues long. V shed 10 bases, J shed 5 bases, and the junction held 13 bases outside the gene matches. The CDR3 reads CATTPGLEGHEQYF. CDR3 bases: TGTGCCACCACCCCGGGACTAGAGGGCCACGAGCAGTACTTC.

The genes are TRBV28 and TRBJ2-7, with 9 nucleotides matching TRBD1. The CDR3 length is 16 residues. Germline assignment: CDR1 MDHEN and CDR2 SYDVKM. The V segment lost 4 bases and the J segment 6 bases; nucleotides outside the gene matches: 13. This CDR3 reads CASSSLGTGILSEQYF. The CDR3 region has the DNA TGTGCCAGCAGTTCACTAGGGACAGGGATATTGAGCGAGCAGTACTTC.

The chain recombines TRBV11-2 with TRBJ2-7; D not resolved. The CDR3 runs 14 residues. Germline V gene data show CDR1 as SGHAT and CDR2 as FQNNGV. The V end was cut by 4 bases, the J end by 4 bases, with 14 bases between. The CDR3: CASSSLTTRYEQYF. The CDR3 DNA reads TGTGCCAGCAGCTCCCTGACAACCCGGTACGAGCAGTACTTC. The variable domain in full, completed from reference TRBV11-2 and TRBJ2-7, reads EAGVAQSPRYKIIEKRQSVAFWCNPISGHATLYWYQQILGQGPKLLIQFQNNGVVDDSQLPKDRFSAERLKGVDSTLKIQPAKLEDSAVYLCASSSLTTRYEQYFGPGTRLTVT.

The chain is built from TRBV5-1 and TRBJ1-5, with D perhaps TRBD1 (5 bases). Between the trimmed V and J ends, which lost 3 bases and 0 bases, there was a span of 13 bases. CDR1 SGHRS and CDR2 YFSETQ come from the germline V gene. This CDR3 region has 16 residues. The CDR3 loop reads CASSSGGTDSNQPQHF. CDR3 coding DNA: TGCGCCAGCAGCTCCGGAGGGACGGATAGCAATCAGCCCCAGCATTTT.

Points on this clone: The same CDR3 is also encoded by other DNA sequences in this sample. This sequence joins TRBV15 and TRBJ2-5; a weak D match, TRBD1 (6 bases). The CDR3 is 14 residues long. V dropped 0 bases and J dropped 2 bases, with 7 bases sitting between them. Germline CDR1 is LNHNV and CDR2 is YYDKDF (reference sequence). CDR3 residues: CATSRDRGQETQYF. The CDR3 bases are TGTGCCACCAGCAGAGACAGGGGTCAAGAGACCCAGTACTTC.

This clone was counted a few times. The CDR3 nucleotides are TGTGCCAGCAGTTACGCAGGCAGCAATCAGCCCCAGCATTTT. Protein: CASSYAGSNQPQHF. The chain has TRBV6-5 and TRBJ1-5; D gene unclear. Germline-derived CDR1 and CDR2 are MNHEY and SVGAGI. The CDR3 has 14 amino acids. V dropped 2 bases and J dropped 1 base, with 6 bases sitting between them.

The chain combines TRBV5-1 with TRBJ1-1; possible D gene TRBD1, 6 bases. In germline, CDR1 is SGHRS, CDR2 YFSETQ. V was shortened by 4 bases and J by 1 base, with 8 bases between the two germline ends. There are 13 residues in the CDR3. The CDR3 DNA sequence: TGCGCCAGCAGCCAGGGACAGAACACTGAAGCTTTCTTT. It encodes CASSQGQNTEAFF.

This chain joins TRBV3-1 (or the pseudogene TRBV3-2) and TRBJ2-3, with TRBD2 matching 9 bases. The CDR3 has 17 residues. The germline gives CDR1 LGHDT, CDR2 YNNKEL (reference sequence). Trimming at V came to 0 bases and at J to 1 base, leaving 5 bases not matched to a gene. CDR3 in amino acids: CASSQEGASGGTDTQYF. The CDR3 coding sequence is TGTGCCAGCAGCCAAGAAGGGGCTAGCGGGGGCACAGATACGCAGTATTTT.

V usage is TRBV28 and J usage is TRBJ1-6; D possibly corresponds to TRBD1 (5 bases). Deletions cut 2 bases from V and 12 bases from J, with 11 bases between. The CDR3 loop spans 13 amino acids. The V gene's germline CDR1 is MDHEN and CDR2 SYDVKM. CDR3 sequence reads: CASSLGGGGPLHF. In DNA, the CDR3 is TGTGCCAGCAGTTTAGGCGGGGGGGGACCCCTCCACTTT.

This clone was observed a few times. The chain is built from TRBV15 and TRBJ1-5, with 7 nucleotides matching TRBD1. The CDR3 spans 20 residues. V was clipped by 2 bases and J by 2 bases; unmatched bases: 18. The V gene's germline CDR1 is LNHNV and CDR2 YYDKDF (reference sequence). The chain's CDR3 is CATSRSPPRTGARGNQPQHF. The DNA of the CDR3 is TGTGCCACCAGCAGATCCCCTCCCCGCACAGGGGCGAGAGGCAATCAGCCCCAGCATTTT.